This T cell receptor beta chain derives from a study of siplizumab effects on memory and regulatory T cells. Whole-study findings and limits: Siplizumab significantly decreased alloreactive sequences from unstimulated CD4+ memory cells.

Clones were sequenced by immunoSEQ multiplex PCR, and TCRdb holds only the in-frame ones, with some missing. The sample contains under 95,000 clones, 90% to 95% of which appear only once. Germline CDR1 reads LNHDA; CDR2 reads SQIVND (reference sequence). V dropped 4 bases and J dropped 2 bases, with 12 bases sitting between them. This CDR3 contains 15 residues. A note on this clone: The antigen remains unidentified.

The rearrangement joins TRBV19 to TRBJ1-5; unclear D gene. Sequencing input: non-Treg CD4+ T cells sorted from blood. The sequence was collected from a human donor in good health. The CDR3 DNA is TGTGCCAGTAGTAGTAGGGTCAGAGGCAATCAGCCCCAGCATTTT. It specifies CASSSRVRGNQPQHF.